This T cell receptor beta chain was profiled in a study of shared clonotypes between healthy human individuals. Study-wide results and limits: Only a few donors were included, so the genetic and exposure-history diversity represented was limited.

Germline V CDR1 and CDR2: MDHEN, SYDVKM. The CDR3 loop spans 14 amino acids. Deletions cut 2 bases from V and 2 bases from J, with 7 bases between. In its sample, this clone was seen a few times. The antigen is unknown. Repertoires were generated with immunoSEQ multiplex PCR, while TCRdb's copy carries only in-frame clones and drops some. The table lists over 950,000 clones, roughly 80% of them singletons. This TCR derives from a man younger than 35 in good health. Some clones in this sample may be carry-over from other donors' samples. The sample was memory CD4+ T cells from PBMCs. The subset denotes: CD45RA-negative fraction. The rearrangement joins TRBV28 to TRBJ1-3; D unresolved. DNA for the CDR3: TGTGCCAGCAGTTTAAGGGAACCTGGAAACACCATATATTTT. It is translated as CASSLREPGNTIYF.